The 13 T cell receptor beta chains below were found in one sample sequenced in a study of memory CD8 T cells in hepatitis C reinfection. Time point of the sample: peak reinfection, 3 to 8 weeks after reinfection detection. The sorted cells went straight to TCR sequencing with no prior in vitro expansion. Only in-frame clones appear in the TCRdb table, and some are missing; sequencing was by immunoSEQ multiplex PCR. This table holds around 47,000 clones, around 87% found once. Source material: naive CD8+ T cells sorted from blood. The receptors shown here come from a man aged 18-30 years with hepatitis C virus infection.

The CDR3 nucleotides are TGTGCCAGTAGTATCGGCCTCAGGCAGCCCCAGCATTTT. Translating it yields CASSIGLRQPQHF. The J gene is TRBJ1-5, the V gene TRBV19; unclear D gene. Trimming removed 3 bases at V and 7 bases at J, with 10 bases between. Germline CDR1 and CDR2: LNHDA and SQIVND (reference sequence). The CDR3 contains 13 residues.

This chain links TRBV10-3 with TRBJ2-1; 8 positions agree with TRBD2. CDR1 is ENHRY, CDR2 SYGVKD, per germline. Trimming at V came to 0 bases and at J to 7 bases, leaving 8 bases not matched to a gene. The CDR3 spans 16 residues. CDR3 protein: CAISESSGGLQNEQFF. CDR3 bases: TGTGCCATCAGTGAGTCGAGCGGGGGCCTCCAAAATGAGCAGTTCTTC.

For the CDR3, the DNA is TGCGCCAGCAGCCAAGAGAGGGTCAATGAGCAGTTCTTC. Translated: CASSQERVNEQFF. This chain links TRBV4-3 with TRBJ2-1, with D possibly being TRBD2 (5 bases). This CDR3 region has 13 residues. Trimming cost V 0 bases and J 6 bases, with 6 bases left between them. In germline, CDR1 is LGHNA, CDR2 YSLEER.

The J gene is TRBJ1-2, the V gene TRBV11-2; no clear D gene. Germline V gene sequence: CDR1 SGHAT, CDR2 FQNNGV. CDR3 length: 17 residues. V dropped 1 base and J dropped 0 bases, with 15 bases sitting between them. This chain's CDR3 is CASSLVDLRVSNYGYTF. CDR3 sequence (DNA): TGTGCCAGCAGCTTAGTTGATTTGAGGGTATCTAACTATGGCTACACCTTC.

The J gene is TRBJ1-6, the V gene TRBV27, with 7 bases fitting TRBD1. V gave up 0 bases and J gave up 6 bases; unmatched junction bases: 5. Per the germline V gene, CDR1 is MNHEY and CDR2 is SMNVEV (reference sequence). This CDR3 has 16 amino acids. CDR3 sequence reads: CASSLSRDRTNSPLHF. The CDR3 DNA reads TGTGCCAGCAGTTTATCCAGGGACAGAACTAATTCACCCCTCCACTTT.

This chain joins TRBV19 and TRBJ1-1; no definite D call. Trimming removed 4 bases at V and 0 bases at J, with 6 bases between. The CDR3 totals 13 residues. The germline V gene has CDR1 LNHDA and CDR2 SQIVND (reference sequence). CDR3 in amino acids: CASSNPLNTEAFF. In DNA form, the CDR3 reads TGTGCCAGTAGTAATCCCTTGAACACTGAAGCTTTCTTT.

V and J are TRBV4-3 and TRBJ2-5, with 9 nucleotides matching TRBD2. CDR3 length equals 18 residues. Germline trimming cut 0 bases from V and 4 bases from J; bases unmatched to any gene: 12. Germline loops: CDR1 LGHNA, CDR2 YSLEER. The CDR3, as DNA: TGCGCCAGCAGCCAAGATCGAGTGGCGGGGGGGCCGGGAGAGACCCAGTACTTC. It codes for CASSQDRVAGGPGETQYF.

The V gene is TRBV5-1, the J gene TRBJ2-7, with 9 bases aligning to TRBD1. Germline CDR1 reads SGHRS; CDR2 reads YFSETQ. J was trimmed by 4 bases and V by 3 bases; bases with no gene match: 11. This CDR3 comprises 16 residues. As DNA, the CDR3 is TGCGCCAGCAGCTGGGTTCCCACAGGGGGCGGGTACGAGCAGTACTTC. Residues: CASSWVPTGGGYEQYF.

The genes are TRBV27 and TRBJ2-5; 9 bases are shared with TRBD1. The last part of the DNA fits TRBJ2-7 better; the J call may be wrong. CDR1 and CDR2 from the germline V gene are MNHEY and SMNVEV (reference sequence). The CDR3 runs 14 residues. The CDR3 DNA reads as TGTGCCAGCAGTTTAGACAGGGGGGCCTACGAGCAGTACTTC. Its translation is CASSLDRGAYEQYF.

There are a few counts of this clone. The chain links TRBV27 to TRBJ2-6; TRBD1 might be the D (5 bases). Germline V gives CDR1 MNHEY, CDR2 SMNVEV (reference sequence). The CDR3 spans 15 residues. Trimming cost V 6 bases and J 1 base, with 10 bases left between them. CDR3 nucleotide sequence: TGTGCCAGCAGATACGCAGGGTCTGGGGCCAACGTCCTGACTTTC. It translates to CASRYAGSGANVLTF. The complete variable domain, with remaining parts taken from reference TRBV27 and TRBJ2-6, reads EAQVTQNPRYLITVTGKKLTVTCSQNMNHEYMSWYRQDPGLGLRQIYYSMNVEVTDKGDVPEGYKVSRKEKRNFPLILESPSPNQTSLYFCASRYAGSGANVLTFGAGSRLTVL.

The chain has TRBV6-5 and TRBJ2-7; TRBD2 aligns across 8 bases. This CDR3 region has 15 residues. With 6 bases clipped from V and 3 bases from J, the junction kept 10 bases outside the gene matches. The germline gives CDR1 MNHEY, CDR2 SVGAGI. CDR3 sequence reads: CASSQGGTRHYEQYF. For the CDR3, the DNA is TGTGCCAGCAGCCAAGGGGGGACTAGACACTACGAGCAGTACTTC.

The chain has TRBV18 and TRBJ2-1; 9 positions agree with TRBD2. Germline V gene lookup returns CDR1 KGHSH and CDR2 LQKENI. This CDR3 is 16 amino acids long. V lost 3 bases and J lost 1; bases outside the gene matches: 4. The CDR3 nucleotides are TGTGCCAGCTCACCGCCCCTAGCGGGATCCTACAATGAGCAGTTCTTC. Translated: CASSPPLAGSYNEQFF.

The J gene is TRBJ1-1, the V gene TRBV19, with 7 bases matching TRBD1. V was pared by 1 base and J by 0 bases, with 5 bases of the junction left unmatched. This CDR3 has 16 amino acids. CDR1 and CDR2 (germline): LNHDA, SQIVND (reference sequence). CDR3 region: CASSIATGRMNTEAFF. For the CDR3, the DNA is TGTGCCAGTAGTATAGCGACAGGGCGGATGAACACTGAAGCTTTCTTT.